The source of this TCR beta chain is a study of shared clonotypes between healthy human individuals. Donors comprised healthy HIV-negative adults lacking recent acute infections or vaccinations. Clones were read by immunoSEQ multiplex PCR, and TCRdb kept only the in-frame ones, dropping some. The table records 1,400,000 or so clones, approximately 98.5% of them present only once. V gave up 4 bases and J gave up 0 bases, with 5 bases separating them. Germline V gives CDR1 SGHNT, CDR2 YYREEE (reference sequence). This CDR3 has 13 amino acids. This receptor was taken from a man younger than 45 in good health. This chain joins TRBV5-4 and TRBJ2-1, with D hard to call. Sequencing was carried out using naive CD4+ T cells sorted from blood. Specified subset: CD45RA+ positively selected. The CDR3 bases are TGTGCCAGCAGCCCAGCCTCCTACAATGAGCAGTTCTTC. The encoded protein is CASSPASYNEQFF.